This passage covers 17 T cell receptor beta chains from one sample sequenced in a study of control samples from healthy donors and cancer patients. Method: immunoSEQ multiplex PCR; TCRdb's copy keeps in-frame clones and lacks some. The sample has roughly 90,000 clones; roughly four fifths are singletons. Material for sequencing was blood. These receptors all stem from a woman aged 60-75 years in good health.

The J gene is TRBJ1-2, the V gene TRBV4-3; D is undetermined. Trimming pared 0 bases from V and 4 bases from J, leaving 9 bases between. This CDR3 is built from 14 residues. Germline loops: CDR1 LGHNA, CDR2 YSLEER. The DNA for the CDR3 is TGCGCCAGCAGCCAAGAGGTAACCCCCTATGGCTACACCTTC. Translation: CASSQEVTPYGYTF.

The chain combines TRBV10-3 with TRBJ1-2, with 7 bases identical to TRBD1. Germline V CDR1 and CDR2: ENHRY, SYGVKD. V gave up 2 bases and J gave up 7 bases; unmatched junction bases: 4. The length of the CDR3 is 13 residues. CDR3 loop: CAISEDRAGGYTF. In DNA, the CDR3 is TGTGCCATCAGTGAGGACAGGGCTGGTGGCTACACCTTC.

V gene TRBV28 combines with J gene TRBJ1-2, with 8 bases aligning to TRBD1. With 7 bases clipped from V and 4 bases from J, the junction kept 11 bases outside the gene matches. The germline V gene has CDR1 MDHEN and CDR2 SYDVKM. The CDR3 totals 15 residues. CDR3 loop: CASTLFGTGGYGYTF. The CDR3 DNA reads TGTGCCAGCACCCTTTTTGGGACAGGAGGCTATGGCTACACCTTC.

The chain recombines TRBV7-2 with TRBJ2-2, with a tentative D call TRBD1 (6 bases). The CDR3 consists of 15 residues. CDR1 SGHTA and CDR2 FQGNSA come from the germline V gene. Trimming took off 5 bases at V and 0 bases at J, with 10 bases between the two ends. This CDR3 reads CASSLGGANTGELFF. CDR3 in DNA: TGTGCCAGCAGCCTAGGGGGAGCGAACACCGGGGAGCTGTTTTTT.

CDR3: CASSETGDEKLFF. Here the CDR3 DNA reads TGCGCCAGCAGCGAGACAGGGGATGAAAAACTGTTTTTT. The chain carries TRBV5-1 and TRBJ1-4, with TRBD1 matching 8 bases. CDR1 and CDR2 from the germline V gene are SGHRS and YFSETQ. The V and J ends lost 4 bases and 6 bases, in that order; junction bases with no gene match: 2. This CDR3 spans 13 amino acids.

The chain couples TRBV11-3 to TRBJ2-7; 7 bases match TRBD2. In germline, CDR1 is SGHNT, CDR2 YENEEA. The trim removed 5 bases at V and 6 bases at J, leaving 13 bases unmatched. This CDR3 comprises 15 residues. The CDR3 DNA is TGTGCCAGCAGCCCTGACCCGGGGGGATCCGGCGAGCAGTACTTC. This translates into CASSPDPGGSGEQYF. The entire variable domain, with the rest obtained from reference TRBV11-3 and TRBJ2-7, is as follows: EAGVVQSPRYKIIEKKQPVAFWCNPISGHNTLYWYLQNLGQGPELLIRYENEEAVDDSQLPKDRFSAERLKGVDSTLKIQPAELGDSAVYLCASSPDPGGSGEQYFGPGTRLTVT.

A note on this clone: One end of the junction varies from germline; a read error may be responsible. The gene calls are TRBV29-1 and TRBJ1-1, with a weak D call TRBD1 (6 bases). This CDR3 region has 11 residues. Germline assignment: CDR1 SQVTM and CDR2 ANQGSEA. CDR3 nucleotides: TGCAGCGTTGAAAAGGGGGGAGCCCAGCTCTTT. Translation gives CSVEKGGAQLF.

The rearrangement links TRBV5-1 to TRBJ2-1; 10 bases are a match to TRBD2. Looked up from germline, CDR1 is SGHRS and CDR2 is YFSETQ. The CDR3 covers 16 residues. V lost 1 base to trimming and J lost 3 bases; unmatched junction nucleotides: 4. The CDR3 DNA sequence: TGCGCCAGCAGCTTGTCTAGCGGGGGAATCTACAATGAGCAGTTCTTC. Protein sequence: CASSLSSGGIYNEQFF.

The rearrangement uses TRBV21-1 and TRBJ2-7. TRBV21-1 is deemed a pseudogene. The CDR3 runs to 12 residues. CDR3: CASRIKTYEQYF. CDR3 nucleotides: TGTGCCAGCCGGATCAAGACCTACGAGCAGTACTTC.

This clone occurred once. The chain uses TRBV6-5 and TRBJ2-6; 7 nucleotides match TRBD1. V gave up 5 bases and J gave up 2 bases; unmatched junction bases: 3. The CDR3 extends over 15 amino acids. Germline V CDR1 and CDR2: MNHEY, SVGAGI. The DNA of the CDR3 is TGTGCCAGCAGTCTCGACAGGGCTGGGGCCAACGTCCTGACTTTC. Protein: CASSLDRAGANVLTF.

The chain carries TRBV4-3 and TRBJ1-4; maybe TRBD1 (6 bases). Germline V CDR1 and CDR2: LGHNA, YSLEER. Trimming removed 3 bases at V and 0 bases at J, with 17 bases between. CDR3 size: 18 residues. CDR3 coding DNA: TGCGCCAGCAGCCAGGGGGCCAGAGGTAGTGCAACTAATGAAAAACTGTTTTTT. It translates to CASSQGARGSATNEKLFF.

The rearrangement joins TRBV28 to TRBJ2-7; 9 positions agree with TRBD1. After removal of 6 bases from V and 2 bases from J, the junction contained 11 bases not matched to a gene. Germline values: CDR1 MDHEN, CDR2 SYDVKM. This CDR3 comprises 16 residues. CDR3 nucleotide sequence: TGTGCCAGCAGACCCCCGGGACAGGGATACCCCTACGAGCAGTACTTC. Residues: CASRPPGQGYPYEQYF.

The CDR3 coding sequence is TGTGCCAGCAGCTTGTTTAGGGCGGGACAGGGGGCTGGCACAGATACGCAGTATTTT. As protein: CASSLFRAGQGAGTDTQYF. The rearrangement links TRBV5-6 to TRBJ2-3; 12 nucleotides agree with TRBD1. CDR3 length: 19 residues. J gave up 1 base and V 1 base, and 10 bases lay outside the gene matches. CDR1 and CDR2 (germline): SGHDT, YYEEEE.

The V call is TRBV2, the J call TRBJ2-2, with D tentatively TRBD2 (5 bases). CDR1 and CDR2 (germline): SNHLY, FYNNEI. V dropped 8 bases and J dropped 6 bases, with 28 bases sitting between them. The CDR3 contains 18 residues. Here the CDR3 DNA reads TGTGCCAGCGAGGAAAGGGTCTCATGGACTTTCACCTCCGGGGAGCTGTTTTTT. Residues: CASEERVSWTFTSGELFF.

The CDR3 protein is CASSYGTGNTEAFF. The CDR3 DNA reads as TGTGCCAGCAGTTACGGGACAGGGAACACTGAAGCTTTCTTT. The V call is TRBV6-5, the J call TRBJ1-1, with 8 nucleotides matching TRBD1. Germline values: CDR1 MNHEY, CDR2 SVGAGI. Losses at the gene ends were 2 bases for V and 1 base for J; bases not matched to a gene: 0. The CDR3 length is 14 residues.

The rearrangement links TRBV5-8 to TRBJ1-6, with 7 bases aligning to TRBD1. The CDR3 runs to 15 residues. Germline V lookup: CDR1 SGHTS, CDR2 YDEGEE. J was trimmed by 5 bases and V by 4 bases; bases with no gene match: 6. The CDR3 region is CASSPSTGNNSPLHF. The CDR3 DNA sequence: TGTGCCAGCAGCCCCTCGACAGGGAATAATTCACCCCTCCACTTT.

This chain's CDR3 is CASSYRRTPPYNEQFF. In DNA form, the CDR3 reads TGTGCCAGCAGTTACAGGAGGACTCCTCCCTACAATGAGCAGTTCTTC. This rearrangement joins TRBV6-5 to TRBJ2-1; TRBD2 might be the D (5 bases). V lost 2 bases, J lost 2 bases, and 13 bases lay in between. The CDR3 is made up of 16 amino acids. The germline CDR1 and CDR2 sequences are MNHEY and SVGAGI.